This TCR beta chain was retrieved from a study of T-cell reconstitution after alpha-beta-depleted transplantation in children. This clonotype was seen at least ten times. Preparing the TCRbeta library involved the use of unique molecular identifiers. TCRdb fed the PCR reads into MiXCR, producing one record per CDR3 protein. The sample has 45,000 to 55,000 distinct CDR3 sequences; 5.8% are singletons. Looked up from germline, CDR1 is SEHNR and CDR2 is FQNEAQ (reference sequence). Trimming removed 1 base at V and 7 bases at J, with 16 bases between. The CDR3 contains 16 residues. Material: PBMCs, mostly from graft donor cells, obtained 60 days after TCRalphabeta/CD19-depleted stem cell transplant. The sequence was collected from a female patient aged 2-9 years who had a stem cell transplant for aplastic anemia, so the T cells may come from the graft donor. The rearrangement links TRBV7-9 to TRBJ1-4; D is unresolved. In DNA form, the CDR3 reads TGTGCCAGCAGCTTAGGACGGTTGGGGTTGGGTGAAAAACTGTTTTTT. As protein: CASSLGRLGLGEKLFF.